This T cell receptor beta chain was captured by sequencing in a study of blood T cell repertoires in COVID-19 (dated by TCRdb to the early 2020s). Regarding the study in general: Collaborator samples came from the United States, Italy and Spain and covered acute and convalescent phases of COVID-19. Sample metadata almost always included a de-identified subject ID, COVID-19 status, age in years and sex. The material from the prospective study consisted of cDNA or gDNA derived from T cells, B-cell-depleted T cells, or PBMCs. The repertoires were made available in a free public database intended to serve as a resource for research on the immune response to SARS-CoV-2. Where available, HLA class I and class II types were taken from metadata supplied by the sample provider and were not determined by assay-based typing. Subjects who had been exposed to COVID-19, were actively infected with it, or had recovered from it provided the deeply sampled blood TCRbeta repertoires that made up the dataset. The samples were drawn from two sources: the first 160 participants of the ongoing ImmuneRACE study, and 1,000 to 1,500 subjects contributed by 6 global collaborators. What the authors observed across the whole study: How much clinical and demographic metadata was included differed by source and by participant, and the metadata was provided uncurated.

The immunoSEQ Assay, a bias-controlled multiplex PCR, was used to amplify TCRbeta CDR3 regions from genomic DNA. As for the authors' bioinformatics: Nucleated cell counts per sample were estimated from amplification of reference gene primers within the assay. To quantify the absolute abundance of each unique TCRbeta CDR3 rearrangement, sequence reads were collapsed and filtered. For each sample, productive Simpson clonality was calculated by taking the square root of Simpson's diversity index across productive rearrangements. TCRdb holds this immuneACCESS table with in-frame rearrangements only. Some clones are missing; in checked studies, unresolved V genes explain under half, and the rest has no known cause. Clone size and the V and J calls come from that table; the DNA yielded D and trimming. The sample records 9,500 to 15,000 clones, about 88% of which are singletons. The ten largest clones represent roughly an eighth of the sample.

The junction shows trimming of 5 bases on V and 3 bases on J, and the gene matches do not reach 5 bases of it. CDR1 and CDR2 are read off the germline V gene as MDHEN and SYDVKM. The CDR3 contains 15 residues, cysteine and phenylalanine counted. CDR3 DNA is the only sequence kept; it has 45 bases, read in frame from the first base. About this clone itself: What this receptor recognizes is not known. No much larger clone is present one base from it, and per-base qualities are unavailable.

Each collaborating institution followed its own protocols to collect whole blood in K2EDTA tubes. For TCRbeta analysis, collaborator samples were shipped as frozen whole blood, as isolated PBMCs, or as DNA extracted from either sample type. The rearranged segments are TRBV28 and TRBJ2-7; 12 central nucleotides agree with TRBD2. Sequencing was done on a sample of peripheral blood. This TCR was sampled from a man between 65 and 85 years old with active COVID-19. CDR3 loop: CASSQLAGGVYEQYF. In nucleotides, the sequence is TGTGCCAGCAGTCAACTAGCGGGGGGTGTCTACGAGCAGTACTTC.